This T cell receptor beta chain was observed in a study of OX40 agonist ivuxolimab in advanced cancers. The overall study: People who had prior anti-PD-1, anti-PD-L1 or anti-CTLA-4 therapy could take part, and approximately 44% had some. Study findings and constraints: The 0.1-3.0 mg/kg partial responders had among the lowest clonal expansion. At 0.1 to 3.0 mg/kg, CD4+ and CD8+ blood T cells expanded clonally by week 6. CD8+ T cells showed, on average, more clonal expansion than CD4+ cells.

Clones were sequenced by immunoSEQ multiplex PCR, and TCRdb holds only the in-frame ones, with some missing. Of 100,000 or so clones in the sample, 90% are singletons; the top ten hold about 0.29%. A remark on this clone: The antigen is not known.

The clonotype was recovered from an adult with an advanced solid tumor such as melanoma, head and neck, liver or kidney cancer. This material consisted of CD4+ or CD8+ T cells sorted from blood, taken in a trial of the OX40 agonist ivuxolimab.

The CDR3 loop reads CASSESPSGMADTQYF. In DNA form, the CDR3 reads TGTGCCAGCAGTGAATCGCCTAGCGGGATGGCAGATACGCAGTATTTT. The V and J genes are TRBV6-1 and TRBJ2-3; TRBD2 matches 9 bases. Trimming took 2 bases from V and 4 from J; bases not matched to a gene: 7. The CDR3 contains 16 residues. From germline, CDR1 is MNHNS and CDR2 SASEGT.